These T cell receptor beta chains were read from a single sample in a study of T cells in Graves' hyperthyroidism and ophthalmopathy. TCRdb reprocessed the multiplex PCR reads via MiXCR and lists one record per CDR3 protein. Among approximately 530,000 distinct CDR3 sequences listed, approximately 15% were seen once. Sequenced input: blood. These receptor sequences come from a woman aged 18-29 years with Graves' hyperthyroidism. Each CDR3 is given with its conserved first and last residue. The D gene is left open where the match is weak. Only some rows state a clone size, as once, few, many or a class for expanded clones.

clone_size: NA
v_call: TRBV12-3/TRBV12-4
d_call: NA
j_call: TRBJ1-2
cdr3_nt: TGTGCCAGCGGCCTATGGATGGGGGGCACTGACAACTATGGCTACACCTTC
cdr3_aa: CASGLWMGGTDNYGYTF

clone_size: NA
v_call: TRBV12-3/TRBV12-4
d_call: TRBD1
j_call: TRBJ2-5
cdr3_nt: TGTGCCAGCAGTTTAAGGGGGCTAGTTTCGTACTTC
cdr3_aa: CASSLRGLVSYF

clone_size: many
v_call: TRBV6-1
d_call: TRBD1
j_call: TRBJ2-1
cdr3_nt: TGTGCCAGCAGCGAGACAGGGGGCTCATATGAGCAGTTCTTC
cdr3_aa: CASSETGGSYEQFF

clone_size: many
v_call: TRBV5-5
d_call: NA
j_call: TRBJ2-1
cdr3_nt: TGTGCCAGCAGCTTGGGGCAGGGCTTCGGCAATGAGCAGTTCTTC
cdr3_aa: CASSLGQGFGNEQFF

clone_size: NA
v_call: TRBV10-3
d_call: NA
j_call: TRBJ2-7
cdr3_nt: TGTGCCATCAGTGAGTCCCAGGGGAACCCTAGCGACGAGCAGTACTTC
cdr3_aa: CAISESQGNPSDEQYF

clone_size: NA
v_call: TRBV20-1
d_call: TRBD1
j_call: TRBJ2-1
cdr3_nt: TGCAGTGCTAGAGATCCGACAGGGAGCTCCTACAATGAGCAGTTCTTC
cdr3_aa: CSARDPTGSSYNEQFF

clone_size: NA
v_call: TRBV2
d_call: TRBD2
j_call: TRBJ2-1
cdr3_nt: TGTGCCAGCAGCCCCAGGCCTAGCGGGAGGTTTAGCTACAATGAGCAGTTCTTC
cdr3_aa: CASSPRPSGRFSYNEQFF

clone_size: NA
v_call: TRBV20-1
d_call: TRBD1
j_call: TRBJ1-5
cdr3_nt: TGCAGTGCTAGGAGGGGGCTTCAGCCCCAGCATTTT
cdr3_aa: CSARRGLQPQHF

clone_size: NA
v_call: TRBV19
d_call: NA
j_call: TRBJ1-6
cdr3_nt: TGTGCCAGTAGTCCTTTCGATATCCCAGCAAACTATAATTCACCCCTCCACTTT
cdr3_aa: CASSPFDIPANYNSPLHF

clone_size: many
v_call: TRBV20-1
d_call: TRBD2
j_call: TRBJ2-5
cdr3_nt: TGCAGTGTTCGACTAGCCAGTCGAGAGACCCAGTACTTC
cdr3_aa: CSVRLASRETQYF

clone_size: few
v_call: TRBV14
d_call: NA
j_call: TRBJ1-2
cdr3_nt: TGTGCCAGCAGCCAAGGGTGGGACTATGGCTACACCTTC
cdr3_aa: CASSQGWDYGYTF

clone_size: NA
v_call: TRBV7-2
d_call: TRBD1
j_call: TRBJ2-1
cdr3_nt: TGTGCCAGCAGCTTCGGGACAGGTTCTGGGAATGAGCAGTTCTTC
cdr3_aa: CASSFGTGSGNEQFF

clone_size: few
v_call: TRBV30
d_call: NA
j_call: TRBJ1-1
cdr3_nt: TGTGCCTGGAGCCGGGGGCCCACTGAAGCTTTCTTT
cdr3_aa: CAWSRGPTEAFF

clone_size: NA
v_call: TRBV4-2
d_call: NA
j_call: TRBJ2-7
cdr3_nt: TGTGCCAGCAGCCAAGTGACAGGATACTACGAGCAGTACTTC
cdr3_aa: CASSQVTGYYEQYF

clone_size: NA
v_call: TRBV20-1
d_call: TRBD1
j_call: TRBJ2-1
cdr3_nt: TGCAGTGCTCCGACAGGGCACGAACAGTTCTTC
cdr3_aa: CSAPTGHEQFF

clone_size: NA
v_call: TRBV20-1
d_call: NA
j_call: TRBJ2-1
cdr3_nt: TGCAGTGCTAGAGTAGCGGAGATCTACAATGAGCAGTTCTTC
cdr3_aa: CSARVAEIYNEQFF

clone_size: NA
v_call: TRBV9
d_call: NA
j_call: TRBJ2-2
cdr3_nt: TGTGCCAGCAGCGTAGAACCCACCGGGGAGCTGTTTTTT
cdr3_aa: CASSVEPTGELFF

clone_size: many
v_call: TRBV11-2
d_call: TRBD1
j_call: TRBJ2-5
cdr3_nt: TGTGCCAGCAGCCTTCGGGACAGCCAGTACTTC
cdr3_aa: CASSLRDSQYF

clone_size: NA
v_call: TRBV30
d_call: NA
j_call: TRBJ1-1
cdr3_nt: TGTGCCTGGGTCAGGACGGACGGCCTACGTCCGCCCGCTTTCTTT
cdr3_aa: CAWVRTDGLRPPAFF

clone_size: many
v_call: TRBV27
d_call: NA
j_call: TRBJ2-3
cdr3_nt: TGTGCCAGCAGTTTACTGCAGAACCCCCCTTCGGATACGCAGTATTTT
cdr3_aa: CASSLLQNPPSDTQYF

clone_size: NA
v_call: TRBV5-6
d_call: NA
j_call: TRBJ2-1
cdr3_nt: TGTGCCAGCAGCCGAAACTACAATGAGCAGTTCTTC
cdr3_aa: CASSRNYNEQFF

clone_size: few
v_call: TRBV11-3
d_call: TRBD1
j_call: TRBJ2-7
cdr3_nt: TGTGCCAGCAGCTTACAACAGGGGTACGGGCAGTACTTC
cdr3_aa: CASSLQQGYGQYF

clone_size: few
v_call: TRBV19
d_call: NA
j_call: TRBJ2-6
cdr3_nt: TGTGCCAGTAGTATAGCCCACTATTCGGGATACTCTGGGGCCAACGTCCTGACTTTC
cdr3_aa: CASSIAHYSGYSGANVLTF

clone_size: many
v_call: TRBV7-8
d_call: NA
j_call: TRBJ2-7
cdr3_nt: TGTGCCAGCAGCGTCGACAGGCTCCCACCCTACGAGCAGTACTTC
cdr3_aa: CASSVDRLPPYEQYF

clone_size: once
v_call: TRBV6-2/TRBV6-3
d_call: NA
j_call: TRBJ2-1
cdr3_nt: TGTGCCAGCAGCAACCCCCCCGAGGCCTCCTACAATGAGCAGTTCTTC
cdr3_aa: CASSNPPEASYNEQFF

clone_size: many
v_call: TRBV20-1
d_call: TRBD1
j_call: TRBJ1-5
cdr3_nt: TGCAGTGCTAGAGACCGGGACAGGGGGCATTATCAGCCCCAGCATTTT
cdr3_aa: CSARDRDRGHYQPQHF

clone_size: many
v_call: TRBV2
d_call: TRBD2
j_call: TRBJ2-1
cdr3_nt: TGTGCCAGCAGGGGTACTAGCGCAGGTCATGAGCAGTTCTTC
cdr3_aa: CASRGTSAGHEQFF

clone_size: many
v_call: TRBV7-2
d_call: TRBD2
j_call: TRBJ2-5
cdr3_nt: TGTGCCAGCAGTCTCTGGAGCGGGGGAGGAGAGACCCAGTACTTC
cdr3_aa: CASSLWSGGGETQYF

clone_size: few
v_call: TRBV30
d_call: NA
j_call: TRBJ2-7
cdr3_nt: TGTGCCTGGAGTGTACTTCTCGGCGGGACCTACGAGCAGTACTTC
cdr3_aa: CAWSVLLGGTYEQYF

clone_size: NA
v_call: TRBV6-5
d_call: NA
j_call: TRBJ1-2
cdr3_nt: TGTGCCAGCAGTTACGGGGACCTGGGTGGCTACACCTTC
cdr3_aa: CASSYGDLGGYTF

clone_size: NA
v_call: TRBV11-2
d_call: NA
j_call: TRBJ2-3
cdr3_nt: TGTGCCAGCAGCTTTAATAGCGACACAGATACGCAGTATTTT
cdr3_aa: CASSFNSDTDTQYF

clone_size: NA
v_call: TRBV27
d_call: TRBD1
j_call: TRBJ1-6
cdr3_nt: TGTGCCAGCAGTTTCATATCACAGGGGGCGCATTCACCCCTCCACTTT
cdr3_aa: CASSFISQGAHSPLHF

clone_size: few
v_call: TRBV20-1
d_call: NA
j_call: TRBJ1-3
cdr3_nt: TGCAGTGCTAGAGATTTTGGGGGCCCGGGAAACACCATATATTTT
cdr3_aa: CSARDFGGPGNTIYF

clone_size: few
v_call: TRBV15
d_call: NA
j_call: TRBJ1-4
cdr3_nt: TGTGCCACCAGCAGAGCCCCCAATGAAAAACTGTTTTTT
cdr3_aa: CATSRAPNEKLFF

clone_size: few
v_call: TRBV20-1
d_call: TRBD2
j_call: TRBJ2-7
cdr3_nt: TGCAGTGCTAGAGACGGAGGTAGCGGGAGGTCGGGAGTGCCCTACGAGCAGTACTTC
cdr3_aa: CSARDGGSGRSGVPYEQYF

clone_size: many
v_call: TRBV28
d_call: TRBD2
j_call: TRBJ2-3
cdr3_nt: TGTGCCAGCAGATTCCGCCCAGGACTAGCGGGAGGGGGGGATACGCAGTATTTT
cdr3_aa: CASRFRPGLAGGGDTQYF

clone_size: many
v_call: TRBV28
d_call: NA
j_call: TRBJ2-7
cdr3_nt: TGTGCCAGCAGTTCTACCCTCAGGGATGCCCCCTACGAGCAGTACTTC
cdr3_aa: CASSSTLRDAPYEQYF

clone_size: NA
v_call: TRBV7-2
d_call: NA
j_call: TRBJ2-7
cdr3_nt: TGTGCCAGCAGCCGGCAAGCCCAGGGAAGAGCCGAGCAGTACTTC
cdr3_aa: CASSRQAQGRAEQYF

clone_size: many
v_call: TRBV12-3/TRBV12-4
d_call: TRBD1
j_call: TRBJ2-3
cdr3_nt: TGTGCCAGCAGGACAGGGTCGAGGAGGTACACAGATACGCAGTATTTT
cdr3_aa: CASRTGSRRYTDTQYF

clone_size: NA
v_call: TRBV2
d_call: NA
j_call: TRBJ2-1
cdr3_nt: TGTGCCAGTCTAGCGTTCCAGGGGGATGAGCAGTTCTTC
cdr3_aa: CASLAFQGDEQFF

clone_size: many
v_call: TRBV5-1
d_call: NA
j_call: TRBJ2-2
cdr3_nt: TGCGCCAGCAGCTCCGCCGGTTCGAACACCGGGGAGCTGTTTTTT
cdr3_aa: CASSSAGSNTGELFF

clone_size: few
v_call: TRBV9
d_call: NA
j_call: TRBJ2-3
cdr3_nt: TGTGCCAGCAGCGCCAGACGGCGCGGGAGCACAGATACGCAGTATTTT
cdr3_aa: CASSARRRGSTDTQYF

clone_size: many
v_call: TRBV28
d_call: TRBD2
j_call: TRBJ2-3
cdr3_nt: TGTGCCAGCAGTTTCCCCTTTAGCGGGGTAAGCACAGATACGCAGTATTTT
cdr3_aa: CASSFPFSGVSTDTQYF

clone_size: NA
v_call: TRBV11-3
d_call: NA
j_call: TRBJ2-7
cdr3_nt: TGTGCCAGCAGCTTAGACTTCCGGCAGGCTACGAGAGGGCAGTACTTC
cdr3_aa: CASSLDFRQATRGQYF

clone_size: NA
v_call: TRBV10-3
d_call: TRBD1
j_call: TRBJ2-7
cdr3_nt: TGTGCCATCAGTGCAGGGGGCTACGAGCAGTACTTC
cdr3_aa: CAISAGGYEQYF

clone_size: few
v_call: TRBV28
d_call: TRBD1
j_call: TRBJ1-5
cdr3_nt: TGTGCCAGCAGACCGAATGACAGGGTCCTAGATCAGCCCCAGCATTTT
cdr3_aa: CASRPNDRVLDQPQHF

clone_size: NA
v_call: TRBV2
d_call: NA
j_call: TRBJ2-3
cdr3_nt: TGTGCCAGCTCCTTCGACAGGATCTCCACAGATACGCAGTATTTT
cdr3_aa: CASSFDRISTDTQYF

clone_size: few
v_call: TRBV6-1
d_call: NA
j_call: TRBJ2-3
cdr3_nt: TGTGCCAGCAGTCGCCGTCTCCCCCAGACACGTACTAGCACAGATACGCAGTATTTT
cdr3_aa: CASSRRLPQTRTSTDTQYF

clone_size: few
v_call: TRBV6-2/TRBV6-3
d_call: NA
j_call: TRBJ1-5
cdr3_nt: TGTGCCAGCAGACGACAATATAGCAATCAGCCCCAGCATTTT
cdr3_aa: CASRRQYSNQPQHF

clone_size: many
v_call: TRBV7-2
d_call: TRBD2
j_call: TRBJ2-1
cdr3_nt: TGTGCCAGCAGCTTAGTAGCGGGACCCAATGAGCAGTTCTTC
cdr3_aa: CASSLVAGPNEQFF

clone_size: NA
v_call: TRBV9
d_call: NA
j_call: TRBJ2-1
cdr3_nt: TGTGCCAGCAGCCAGACGGGGGGCTTTCTTGATGAGCAGTTCTTC
cdr3_aa: CASSQTGGFLDEQFF

clone_size: many
v_call: TRBV14
d_call: NA
j_call: TRBJ2-7
cdr3_nt: TGTGCCAGCAGCCCGCTCTTTGTGGCTGGCGAGCAGTACTTC
cdr3_aa: CASSPLFVAGEQYF

clone_size: NA
v_call: TRBV20-1
d_call: NA
j_call: TRBJ2-7
cdr3_nt: TGCAGTGCCAATAGGCAGTTGTCCTACGAGCAGTACTTC
cdr3_aa: CSANRQLSYEQYF

clone_size: NA
v_call: TRBV6-2/TRBV6-3
d_call: NA
j_call: TRBJ1-1
cdr3_nt: TGTGCCAGCAGCCCCAGGGCCCTGGAAGCTTTCTTT
cdr3_aa: CASSPRALEAFF